This TCR beta chain was sequenced in a study of blood T cell repertoires in COVID-19. Original processing notes: Nucleated cell counts were estimated from reference gene primer amplification. Assay used: immunoSEQ multiplex PCR; TCRdb lists only in-frame clones, some missing. That table furnishes V, J and clone size, whereas the DNA furnished D and trimming. This table holds hundreds of thousands of clones, about 83% found once. V was trimmed by 6 bases and J by 7 bases, leaving 15 bases between them. CDR3 size: 14 residues. Germline CDR1 and CDR2: MNHEY and SVGAGI. Patients from Seattle were sampled longitudinally, starting during active infection. This clone appeared a few times.

The rearrangement uses TRBV6-5 and TRBJ1-4; D remains unclear. The TCR originated in a young woman with COVID-19, enrolled during active disease. The sample was peripheral blood. CDR3: CASRLTRSGEKLFF. As DNA, the CDR3 is TGTGCCAGCAGACTAACAAGGAGCGGTGAAAAACTGTTTTTT.